This T cell receptor beta chain is from a study of regulatory and conventional T cells in RAG deficiency. Clones were sequenced by immunoSEQ multiplex PCR, and TCRdb holds only the in-frame ones, with some missing. This sample has 30,000 to 35,000 clones, with 75% to 90% found just once. Germline lookup yields CDR1 MNHNY and CDR2 SVGAGI (reference sequence). This CDR3 has 16 amino acids. Trimming cost V 4 bases and J 3 bases, with 18 bases left between them. With regard to this clone: Antigen specificity is unknown.

The study's findings and limits: Shannon entropy was markedly lower and Simpson indices higher in RAG-deficient patients than control T-cell subsets. Treg unique TCR beta sequences were about 110-fold fewer in Omenn syndrome and CID/AS patients than controls. Omenn patients showed >90% Treg-Tconv overlap and shorter CDR3 lengths.

This same sample was also part of a study on regulatory T cells. That work adds: The primer mix had 52 TRBV and 13 TRBJ primers. In patients, unique TRB V-J pairs were restricted and V/J usage skewed, especially in Tregs.

The V and J genes are TRBV6-6 and TRBJ2-5; weak D call: TRBD1 (6 bases). This sequence originates from a human donor in good health. Specimen: CD8+ T cells sorted from blood. DNA of the CDR3: TGTGCCAGCAGTTCCCTTGGGAACTCAGGGGAAGAGACCCAGTACTTC. Protein sequence: CASSSLGNSGEETQYF.